This T cell receptor (beta chain) originates from a study of cytomegalovirus exposure and HLA in healthy donors. Broader study findings: A later analysis reportedly found fewer N-insertions in an Asian-associated ancestry cluster than the roughly 670-donor mean.

Comment on this clone: Its antigen is still unknown.

Germline assignment: CDR1 SNHLY and CDR2 FYNNEI. This CDR3 is 17 amino acids long. The J segment lost 2 bases and the V segment lost 10 bases, leaving 19 bases of the junction unmatched. Primers for the PCR totalled 60 Vbeta and 13 Jbeta. Sequencing was performed with immunoSEQ multiplex PCR; in TCRdb, only in-frame clones are kept and a portion is missing. The table shows about 120,000 clones, with 77% occurring only once. The chain joins TRBV2 to TRBJ2-5; TRBD1 aligns across 7 bases. Sequencing was performed on PBMCs. This receptor was identified in a man between 18 and 29 years old in good health and CMV-seropositive. The CDR3 nucleotides are TGTGCCAACCAGGACCCACCTTACGACAGGGTACAAGAGACCCAGTACTTC. This encodes CANQDPPYDRVQETQYF.